This paragraph reports one T cell receptor (beta chain). This CDR3 is 13 amino acids long. Germline loops: CDR1 MDHEN, CDR2 SYDVKM. V gave up 10 bases and J gave up 4 bases; unmatched junction bases: 7. These data originate in a study of cytomegalovirus exposure and HLA in healthy donors. The study ran its PCR with 60 Vbeta and 13 Jbeta primers. The method was immunoSEQ multiplex PCR; TCRdb's version includes in-frame clones alone and lacks a portion of them. This sample has approximately 120,000 clones; 78% occur once, and the top ten carry about 11%. This TCR was sampled from a man aged 25-45 years in good health and CMV-seropositive. The source material was PBMCs. The chain is built from TRBV28 and TRBJ1-1, with TRBD1 identical over 9 bases. The CDR3 loop is CATETGGITEAFF. For the CDR3, the DNA is TGTGCCACCGAGACAGGGGGGATCACTGAAGCTTTCTTT. The entire variable domain, with the rest obtained from reference TRBV28 and TRBJ1-1, is as follows: DVKVTQSSRYLVKRTGEKVFLECVQDMDHENMFWYRQDPGLGLRLIYFSYDVKMKEKGDIPEGYSVSREKKERFSLILESASTNQTSMYLCATETGGITEAFFGQGTRLTVV.